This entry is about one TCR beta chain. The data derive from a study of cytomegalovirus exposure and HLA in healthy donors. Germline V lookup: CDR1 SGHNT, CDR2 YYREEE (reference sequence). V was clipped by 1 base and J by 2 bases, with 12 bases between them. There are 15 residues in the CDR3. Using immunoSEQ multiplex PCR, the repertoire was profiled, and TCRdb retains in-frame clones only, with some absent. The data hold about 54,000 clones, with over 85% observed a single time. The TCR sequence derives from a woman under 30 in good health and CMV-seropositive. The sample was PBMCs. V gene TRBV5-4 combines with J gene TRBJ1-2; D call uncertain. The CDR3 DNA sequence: TGTGCCAGCAGCTTGAGACAACCGTACAACTATGGCTACACCTTC. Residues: CASSLRQPYNYGYTF.